A selection of T cell receptor beta chains follows, all from one sample in a study of cytomegalovirus exposure and HLA in healthy donors. Using immunoSEQ multiplex PCR, the repertoire was profiled, and TCRdb retains in-frame clones only, with some absent. Of 95,000 or so clones in the sample, roughly 79% were seen once. The specimen sequenced was PBMCs. These receptors originate from a woman aged 40 to 50 in good health and CMV-seronegative. The CDR3 runs from the conserved cysteine through the conserved F or W. Fields, in order: V gene, J gene, D gene, clone size, CDR3 protein, CDR3 DNA. D genes are given only for firm matches. Size is stated for part of the rows, as once, few or many counts, or as a class when the clone is expanded.

TRBV6-6,TRBJ1-3,NA,NA,CASSYSSARVGHTIYF,TGTGCCAGCAGTTACTCTTCCGCCAGGGTAGGACACACCATATATTTT
TRBV6-5,TRBJ1-6,NA,few,CASRVRVNSPLHF,TGTGCCAGCAGGGTCAGGGTAAACTCACCCCTCCACTTT
TRBV4-1,TRBJ1-4,NA,NA,CASSSLISATNEKLFF,TGCGCCAGCAGCAGCCTCATATCCGCAACTAATGAAAAACTGTTTTTT
TRBV5-6,TRBJ2-3,TRBD1,NA,CASSFPGGSRGDTQYF,TGTGCCAGCAGCTTCCCAGGGGGCTCTAGGGGAGATACGCAGTATTTT
TRBV7-2,TRBJ2-5,NA,NA,CASNPWTEYQETQYF,TGTGCCAGCAACCCGTGGACAGAGTACCAAGAGACCCAGTACTTC
TRBV6-1,TRBJ1-2,TRBD1,few,CASRGQGAGYTF,TGTGCCAGCAGAGGACAGGGGGCAGGCTACACCTTC
TRBV30,TRBJ1-3,NA,NA,CAWSQGNSGNTIYF,TGTGCCTGGAGCCAGGGGAACTCTGGAAACACCATATATTTT
TRBV21-1,TRBJ1-5,NA,NA,CASSNGGTLDSNQPQHF,TGTGCCAGCAGCAACGGGGGGACGCTCGATAGCAATCAGCCCCAGCATTTT
TRBV6-4,TRBJ2-3,TRBD2,few,CASSPLAGNTDTQYF,TGTGCCAGCAGTCCTCTAGCGGGGAACACAGATACGCAGTATTTT
TRBV7-8,TRBJ2-3,TRBD1,few,CASSLRLGTAKDTQYF,TGTGCCAGCAGCCTCCGTTTGGGGACAGCAAAAGATACGCAGTATTTT
TRBV11-2,TRBJ2-5,TRBD2,NA,CASSHTLGLAGGGETQYF,TGTGCCAGCAGTCACACTCTTGGACTAGCGGGGGGAGGAGAGACCCAGTACTTC
TRBV14,TRBJ1-1,NA,NA,CASSQDGRVFGAFF,TGTGCCAGCAGCCAAGATGGTCGGGTTTTTGGAGCTTTCTTT
TRBV28,TRBJ1-4,TRBD1,NA,CASSLATGGAGTVGKLFF,TGTGCCAGCAGCCTGGCGACAGGGGGCGCCGGTACCGTTGGAAAACTGTTTTTT
TRBV7-9,TRBJ1-6,NA,NA,CASSFPDGASPNSPLHF,TGTGCCAGCAGCTTCCCCGACGGAGCTTCACCAAATTCACCCCTCCACTTT
TRBV6-1,TRBJ1-2,NA,NA,CASSEAGGLDRGYTF,TGTGCCAGCAGTGAAGCCGGGGGACTGGATCGGGGCTACACCTTC
TRBV29-1,TRBJ2-7,NA,NA,CSVQQGSSYEQYF,TGCAGCGTTCAACAGGGCTCAAGCTACGAGCAGTACTTC
TRBV15,TRBJ2-3,TRBD2,NA,CASSGGAKDTQYF,TGTGCCTCTAGCGGGGGGGCCAAGGATACGCAGTATTTT
TRBV6-6,TRBJ2-1,NA,NA,CASSYPAVVKEQFF,TGTGCCAGCAGTTATCCAGCGGTGGTTAAAGAGCAGTTCTTC
TRBV7-8,TRBJ1-6,NA,NA,CASSPRTDLYNSPLHF,TGTGCCAGCAGCCCCCGGACAGATTTGTATAATTCACCCCTCCACTTT
TRBV7-2,TRBJ1-4,NA,NA,CASSQWRSNEKLFF,TGTGCCAGCAGCCAGTGGAGGTCTAATGAAAAACTGTTTTTT
TRBV10-2,TRBJ2-2,TRBD1,NA,CATKDRGIYTGELFF,TGCGCCACGAAAGACAGGGGGATATACACCGGGGAGCTGTTTTTT
TRBV7-9,TRBJ2-7,NA,few,CASSPAYEQYF,TGTGCCAGCAGCCCCGCCTACGAGCAGTACTTC
TRBV29-1,TRBJ1-1,NA,NA,CSVSRGTEAFF,TGCAGCGTCTCTAGGGGGACTGAAGCTTTCTTT
TRBV5-1,TRBJ1-4,TRBD1,NA,CASSPDRSNEKLFF,TGCGCCAGCAGCCCGGACAGGAGTAATGAAAAACTGTTTTTT
TRBV28,TRBJ2-2,TRBD1,NA,CASSTWTGGTGELFF,TGTGCCAGCAGTACCTGGACAGGGGGCACCGGGGAGCTGTTTTTT
TRBV7-3,TRBJ1-1,NA,NA,CASSSPGGENTEAFF,TGTGCCAGCAGCTCCCCGGGGGGCGAGAACACTGAAGCTTTCTTT
TRBV30,TRBJ1-1,NA,once,CAWSVEEGAEAFF,TGTGCCTGGAGTGTAGAAGAAGGGGCTGAAGCTTTCTTT
TRBV6-1,TRBJ2-2,TRBD1,NA,CASSEPNTGGEGLSRAGELFF,TGTGCCAGCAGCGAACCGAACACAGGGGGCGAAGGGCTAAGCAGAGCCGGGGAGCTGTTTTTT
TRBV5-1,TRBJ1-6,TRBD1,NA,CASRPEGTDKNSPLHF,TGCGCCAGCAGACCGGAGGGGACAGATAAGAATTCACCCCTCCACTTT
TRBV5-1,TRBJ1-1,TRBD1,NA,CASSRDRVSEAFF,TGCGCCAGCAGCAGGGACAGGGTTAGTGAAGCTTTCTTT
TRBV28,TRBJ2-7,TRBD2,NA,CASSYPLSGDPEQYF,TGTGCCAGCAGTTATCCCCTGAGCGGGGATCCCGAGCAGTACTTC
TRBV5-1,TRBJ2-1,TRBD1,NA,CASSLTGGSYNEQFF,TGCGCCAGCAGCTTAACAGGGGGCTCCTACAATGAGCAGTTCTTC
TRBV29-1,TRBJ2-4,TRBD1,NA,CSALGDSVLNIQYF,TGCAGCGCCCTCGGGGACAGCGTTTTGAACATTCAGTACTTC
TRBV6-6,TRBJ2-6,TRBD2,NA,CASISGGSGANVLTF,TGTGCCAGCATCTCGGGGGGTTCTGGGGCCAACGTCCTGACTTTC
TRBV27,TRBJ1-5,NA,NA,CASSPRGQGGTSNQPQHF,TGTGCCAGCTCCCCTCGAGGTCAGGGAGGTACGAGCAATCAGCCCCAGCATTTT
TRBV25-1,TRBJ1-1,NA,NA,CASTPAGANTEAFF,TGTGCCAGCACCCCAGCAGGGGCGAACACTGAAGCTTTCTTT
TRBV7-9,TRBJ1-2,NA,NA,CASSSTMEAELDENYGYTF,TGTGCCAGCAGCTCTACGATGGAGGCAGAGCTAGATGAAAACTATGGCTACACCTTC
TRBV25-1,TRBJ2-2,NA,NA,CASSVALAGELFF,TGTGCCAGCAGTGTAGCCCTGGCCGGGGAGCTGTTTTTT
TRBV5-8,TRBJ2-7,NA,NA,CASSLVQRASSYEQYF,TGTGCCAGCAGCTTGGTCCAGCGGGCTAGCTCCTACGAGCAGTACTTC
TRBV27,TRBJ1-1,NA,few,CASSFTGNTEAFF,TGTGCCAGCAGTTTTACAGGAAACACTGAAGCTTTCTTT
TRBV5-4,TRBJ1-1,NA,NA,CASRGQGTTMNTEAFF,TGTGCCAGCAGAGGGCAGGGAACCACAATGAACACTGAAGCTTTCTTT
TRBV28,TRBJ1-1,NA,NA,CASSLSLSGAFF,TGTGCCAGCAGTTTATCCCTCAGTGGTGCTTTCTTT
TRBV6-1,TRBJ2-2,NA,few,CASLPNTGELFF,TGTGCCAGCCTCCCGAACACCGGGGAGCTGTTTTTT
TRBV27,TRBJ1-4,TRBD1,NA,CASSLFGQGNEKLFF,TGTGCCAGCAGTTTATTCGGACAGGGTAATGAAAAACTGTTTTTT
TRBV29-1,TRBJ2-1,TRBD2,once,CSVDFRAGGYNEQFF,TGCAGCGTTGACTTTCGAGCGGGGGGGTACAATGAGCAGTTCTTC
TRBV6-6,TRBJ1-6,NA,NA,CASSYSPGDYNSPLHF,TGTGCCAGCAGTTACTCGCCAGGGGACTATAATTCACCCCTCCACTTT
TRBV10-1,TRBJ2-1,NA,NA,CASSESRNTGVRSAFF,TGCGCCAGCAGTGAGTCTCGGAACACGGGGGTTAGGAGCGCGTTCTTC
TRBV18,TRBJ1-2,TRBD1,few,CASSPGQGARYTF,TGTGCCAGCTCACCGGGACAGGGGGCTCGCTACACCTTC
TRBV19,TRBJ2-1,NA,few,CASSIMRLGSNEQFF,TGTGCCAGTAGTATTATGAGACTAGGAAGCAATGAGCAGTTCTTC
TRBV5-1,TRBJ2-4,NA,once,CASSETGSIAKNIQYF,TGCGCCAGCAGCGAAACCGGGTCCATAGCCAAAAACATTCAGTACTTC
TRBV18,TRBJ2-5,NA,NA,CASSLNSLQETQYF,TGTGCCAGCTCTCTAAACTCGCTCCAAGAGACCCAGTACTTC
TRBV7-9,TRBJ2-4,NA,NA,CASSLGQNIQYF,TGTGCCAGCAGCTTGGGCCAAAACATTCAGTACTTC
TRBV30,TRBJ1-1,NA,NA,CAWTLGGLSTEAFF,TGTGCCTGGACCCTGGGGGGGCTCTCCACTGAAGCTTTCTTT
TRBV5-1,TRBJ2-7,TRBD2,NA,CASSLGGTGGFGEQYF,TGCGCCAGCAGCTTGGGAGGAACGGGGGGGTTTGGCGAGCAGTACTTC
TRBV2,TRBJ2-2,NA,NA,CASRLALGELFF,TGTGCCAGCAGACTAGCTTTGGGGGAGCTGTTTTTT
TRBV18,TRBJ1-2,NA,NA,CASSPPSGRGYTF,TGTGCCAGCTCACCACCGTCCGGGAGAGGCTACACCTTC
TRBV27,TRBJ1-5,NA,NA,CASSGLRNQPQHF,TGTGCCAGCTCAGGGTTGCGCAATCAGCCCCAGCATTTT
TRBV27,TRBJ1-1,NA,NA,CASRRSTGNTEAFF,TGTGCCAGCAGACGGAGTACAGGGAACACTGAAGCTTTCTTT
TRBV2,TRBJ2-3,NA,NA,CASTPFSGGTDTQYF,TGTGCCAGCACCCCCTTTTCAGGCGGCACAGATACGCAGTATTTT
TRBV6-5,TRBJ1-1,NA,NA,CASRTQGRGTEAFF,TGTGCCAGCAGAACCCAGGGGAGGGGGACTGAAGCTTTCTTT